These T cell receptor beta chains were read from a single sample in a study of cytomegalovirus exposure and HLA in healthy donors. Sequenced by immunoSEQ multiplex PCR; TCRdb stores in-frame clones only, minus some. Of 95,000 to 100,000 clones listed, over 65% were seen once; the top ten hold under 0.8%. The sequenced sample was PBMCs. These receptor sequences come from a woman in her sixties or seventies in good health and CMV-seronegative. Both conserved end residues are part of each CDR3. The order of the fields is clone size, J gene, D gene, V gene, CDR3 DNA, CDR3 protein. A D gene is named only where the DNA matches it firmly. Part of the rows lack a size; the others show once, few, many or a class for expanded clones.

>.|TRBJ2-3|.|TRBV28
TGTGCCACCACCCCCGGGACAGATACGCAGTATTTT
CATTPGTDTQYF
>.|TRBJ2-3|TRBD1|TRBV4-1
TGCGCCAGCAGCCGAGGGACAGGGGATCGCACAGATACGCAGTATTTT
CASSRGTGDRTDTQYF
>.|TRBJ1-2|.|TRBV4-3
TGCGCCAGCAGCCAAGAGATCACGAATGGCGGCTACACCTTC
CASSQEITNGGYTF
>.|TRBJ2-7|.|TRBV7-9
TGTGCCAGCAGCACTAAGGGGGGGTTCTACGAGCAGTACTTC
CASSTKGGFYEQYF
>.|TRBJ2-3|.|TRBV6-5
TGTGCCAGCACTTCCCGGGGGAACACAGATACGCAGTATTTT
CASTSRGNTDTQYF
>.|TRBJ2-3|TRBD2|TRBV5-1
TGCGCCAGCAGCTTGGACACTAGCGGGAGAAATACGCAGTATTTT
CASSLDTSGRNTQYF
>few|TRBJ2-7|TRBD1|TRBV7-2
TGTGCCAGCAGCGGTTATACAGGGGTGACAGGCGAGCAGTACTTC
CASSGYTGVTGEQYF
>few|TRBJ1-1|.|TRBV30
TGTGCCTGGAGTCCAACGTCGCAGGGTGAAGCTTTCTTT
CAWSPTSQGEAFF
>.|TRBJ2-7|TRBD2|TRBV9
TGTGCCAGCAGTCCAGGAGGACTAGCGGGAGGAATAGGCTACGAGCAGTACTTC
CASSPGGLAGGIGYEQYF
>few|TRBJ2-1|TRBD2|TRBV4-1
TGCGCCAGCAGCCAAGTTGGGAGGGGACCTTTAAATGGTGAGCAGTTCTTC
CASSQVGRGPLNGEQFF
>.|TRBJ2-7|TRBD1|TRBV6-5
TGTGCCAGCAGATGGACAGGGGGTGGCGAGCAGTACTTC
CASRWTGGGEQYF
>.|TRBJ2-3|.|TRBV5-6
TGTGCCAGCAGCCCGGGGGGCGGTACGCAGTATTTT
CASSPGGGTQYF
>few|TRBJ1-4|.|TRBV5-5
TGTGCCAGCAGGTCCACAGGGACCGGTGAAAAACTGTTTTTT
CASRSTGTGEKLFF
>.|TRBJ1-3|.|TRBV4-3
TGCGCCAGCAGCCAAGATAGGGGCATCTCTGGAAACACCATATATTTT
CASSQDRGISGNTIYF
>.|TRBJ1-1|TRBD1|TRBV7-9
TGTGCCAGCCGGGGACAGGGGGCTGTTAAGGACACTGAAGCTTTCTTT
CASRGQGAVKDTEAFF